Following are 21 T cell receptor beta chains from one sample sequenced in a study of sequential checkpoint blockade in melanoma. Sequencing was performed with immunoSEQ multiplex PCR; in TCRdb, only in-frame clones are kept and a portion is missing. The data hold under 25,000 clones, with more than 60% observed a single time. The treatment is: randomized to nivolumab then ipilimumab (arm A) or the reverse (arm B). The material was CD8+ T cells sorted from blood (inferred from file names), obtained from a patient given nivolumab and ipilimumab in sequence. The source is a human donor with melanoma.

The chain carries TRBV19 and TRBJ2-7; 8 bases agree with TRBD1. CDR1 and CDR2 from the germline V gene are LNHDA and SQIVND (reference sequence). V lost 5 bases and J lost 2; bases outside the gene matches: 5. The CDR3 covers 14 residues. The CDR3 bases are TGTGCCAGTAGTCCGCGGACAGGGCCCTACGAGCAGTACTTC. Its protein is CASSPRTGPYEQYF.

The J gene is TRBJ2-7, the V gene TRBV4-1; perhaps TRBD2 as D (5 bases). V was trimmed by 1 base and J by 3 bases, leaving 13 bases between them. Per germline, CDR1 MGHRA and CDR2 YSYEKL. The CDR3 spans 15 residues. CDR3 bases: TGCGCCAGCAGCCAAGGGCCCCTCGAGGGCTACGAGCAGTACTTC. It codes for CASSQGPLEGYEQYF.

The chain recombines TRBV28 with TRBJ2-7; 7 nucleotides line up with TRBD1. CDR1 and CDR2 from the germline V gene are MDHEN and SYDVKM. V was pared by 5 bases and J by 4 bases, with 8 bases of the junction left unmatched. The CDR3 length is 14 residues. CDR3 sequence (DNA): TGTGCCAGCAGTCCCTTACAGGGGATATACGAGCAGTACTTC. This gives the protein CASSPLQGIYEQYF.

This clone has a single count. The chain employs TRBV28 and TRBJ2-7; D may be TRBD1 (5 bases). The CDR3 has 13 residues. Germline CDR1 is MDHEN and CDR2 is SYDVKM. Trimming shortened V by 3 bases and J by 3 bases, and 9 bases separated the two germline ends. In DNA form, the CDR3 reads TGTGCCAGCAGTTTTACAGGAATCTACGAGCAGTACTTC. This encodes CASSFTGIYEQYF. Full variable domain (rest looked up from reference TRBV28 and TRBJ2-7): DVKVTQSSRYLVKRTGEKVFLECVQDMDHENMFWYRQDPGLGLRLIYFSYDVKMKEKGDIPEGYSVSREKKERFSLILESASTNQTSMYLCASSFTGIYEQYFGPGTRLTVT.

This chain uses TRBV5-4 with TRBJ1-2, with 7 bases that match TRBD1. There are 13 residues in the CDR3. Per germline, CDR1 SGHNT and CDR2 YYREEE (reference sequence). J gave up 5 bases and V 3 bases, and 4 bases lay outside the gene matches. As DNA, the CDR3 is TGTGCCAGCAGCTACGGGACAGAATATGGCTACACCTTC. It translates to CASSYGTEYGYTF. The entire variable domain, with the rest obtained from reference TRBV5-4 and TRBJ1-2, is as follows: ETGVTQSPTHLIKTRGQQVTLRCSSQSGHNTVSWYQQALGQGPQFIFQYYREEENGRGNFPPRFSGLQFPNYSSELNVNALELDDSALYLCASSYGTEYGYTFGSGTRLTVV.

The rearrangement links TRBV19 to TRBJ1-1; TRBD1 agrees at 9 bases. Germline-derived CDR1 and CDR2 are LNHDA and SQIVND (reference sequence). Losses at the gene ends were 8 bases for V and 4 bases for J; bases not matched to a gene: 14. CDR3 length: 16 amino acids. The CDR3 spells CASSWDRERGGTEAFF. As DNA, the CDR3 is TGTGCCAGTTCATGGGACAGGGAGCGAGGGGGCACTGAAGCTTTCTTT.

V gene TRBV5-6 combines with J gene TRBJ1-2, with D perhaps TRBD1 (6 bases). This CDR3 has 15 amino acids. From germline, CDR1 is SGHDT and CDR2 YYEEEE. The germline V and J ends were trimmed by 5 bases and 4 bases, with 18 bases remaining between them. The CDR3 sequence is CASSTRTEGPYGYTF. The DNA of the CDR3 is TGTGCCAGCAGTACCCGGACAGAGGGACCCTATGGCTACACCTTC.

By sample share, this clone is medium-sized. Other DNA sequences in the same sample also yield this CDR3. The V gene is TRBV10-3, the J gene TRBJ1-1, with 7 bases identical to TRBD1. The trim removed 0 bases at V and 0 bases at J, leaving 1 base unmatched. This CDR3 has 15 amino acids. Per the germline V gene, CDR1 is ENHRY and CDR2 is SYGVKD. This CDR3 reads CAISESGTVNTEAFF. Written as DNA, the CDR3 is TGTGCCATCAGTGAGTCGGGGACAGTGAACACTGAAGCTTTCTTT.

The chain joins TRBV30 to TRBJ2-7; 8 bases are a match to TRBD2. V gave up 5 bases and J gave up 2 bases; unmatched junction bases: 5. This CDR3 comprises 13 residues. CDR1 and CDR2 from the germline V gene are GTSNPN and SVGIG (reference sequence). For the CDR3, the DNA is TGTGCCTGGTTCGACGGGGGGGCCTACGAGCAGTACTTC. Translated, it gives CAWFDGGAYEQYF.

The V and J genes are TRBV7-8 and TRBJ1-1, with D uncertain. Germline lookup yields CDR1 SGHVS and CDR2 FQNEAQ. Trimming removed 1 base from V and 1 base from J, with 16 bases in between. The CDR3 has 17 amino acids. Written as DNA, the CDR3 is TGTGCCAGCAGCTTAGATGTCCGGTTCTCCCAGAACACTGAAGCTTTCTTT. This codes for CASSLDVRFSQNTEAFF.

This clone came up a few times. The chain uses TRBV18 and TRBJ1-3; D not resolved. From germline, CDR1 is KGHSH and CDR2 LQKENI. The CDR3 runs 16 residues. Trimming took 2 bases from V and 0 from J, leaving 11 bases between them. CDR3 DNA sequence: TGTGCCAGCTCACCAACTATCGAGAGCTCTGGAAACACCATATATTTT. Protein: CASSPTIESSGNTIYF.

V gene TRBV15 combines with J gene TRBJ1-5; D is perhaps TRBD1 (6 bases). Trimming cost V 8 bases and J 7 bases, with 18 bases left between them. This CDR3 is 14 amino acids long. Germline CDR1 reads LNHNV; CDR2 reads YYDKDF (reference sequence). CDR3 nucleotide sequence: TGTGCCACCTCCCCAAAAGGGGGAAGGCAGCCCCAGCATTTT. This gives the protein CATSPKGGRQPQHF.

The rearrangement uses TRBV7-9 and TRBJ2-7; D is possibly TRBD1 (5 bases). The CDR3 spans 16 residues. Trimming took 0 bases from V and 0 from J, leaving 12 bases between them. Germline V CDR1 and CDR2: SEHNR, FQNEAQ (reference sequence). The DNA of the CDR3 is TGTGCCAGCAGCTTAGCGCAGGGTAACGTCTCCTACGAGCAGTACTTC. Protein: CASSLAQGNVSYEQYF.

The chain is built from TRBV11-3 and TRBJ2-7; D is perhaps TRBD1 (6 bases). This CDR3 is 13 amino acids long. With 5 bases removed from V and 2 bases from J, the gap between germline ends came to 10 bases. Per the germline V gene, CDR1 is SGHNT and CDR2 is YENEEA. CDR3 sequence (DNA): TGTGCCAGCAGCCAAACAGGGACCTACGAGCAGTACTTC. It encodes CASSQTGTYEQYF.

The chain combines TRBV7-8 with TRBJ1-5; 7 bases match TRBD1. Germline V gene data show CDR1 as SGHVS and CDR2 as FQNEAQ. Unmatched junction bases numbered 3, after V lost 4 bases and J lost 0 bases. The CDR3 length is 15 residues. The DNA for the CDR3 is TGTGCCAGCAGCTCGACAGGGCGTAGCAATCAGCCCCAGCATTTT. Amino acids: CASSSTGRSNQPQHF.

The count of this clone is one. The chain has TRBV9 and TRBJ2-7; 8 bases agree with TRBD2. The ends lost 7 bases at V and 12 bases at J; junction bases unmatched: 18. The CDR3 totals 14 residues. Per germline, CDR1 SGDLS and CDR2 YYNGEE. CDR3 nucleotide sequence: TGTGCCAGCCCCGGGAGGGCAGTCACCCACTACTGGTACTTC. This codes for CASPGRAVTHYWYF.

The chain employs TRBV30 and TRBJ2-7; D gene unclear. CDR1 is GTSNPN and CDR2 is SVGIG in the germline V gene (reference sequence). This CDR3 has 11 residues. Trimming removed 1 base from V and 4 bases from J, with 5 bases in between. Written as DNA, the CDR3 is TGTGCCTGGAGTGACGGGTACGAGCAGTACTTC. Its translation is CAWSDGYEQYF.

This sequence joins TRBV27 and TRBJ2-1; 7 nucleotides agree with TRBD2. CDR3 length: 18 residues. Per germline, CDR1 MNHEY and CDR2 SMNVEV (reference sequence). V shed 6 bases, J shed 7 bases, and the junction held 21 bases outside the gene matches. CDR3 residues: CASSQTSNTVYHGNEQFF. The CDR3 DNA reads TGTGCCAGCAGCCAGACTAGCAACACGGTCTATCATGGAAATGAGCAGTTCTTC.

J is TRBJ1-1 and V is TRBV6-1; 7 bases align to TRBD1. Trimming took 3 bases from V and 13 from J; bases not matched to a gene: 14. The CDR3 has 14 residues. The germline CDR1 and CDR2 sequences are MNHNS and SASEGT. The CDR3 loop reads CASSDLSMTGNGFF. CDR3 nucleotides: TGTGCCAGCAGTGACCTTTCGATGACAGGGAACGGTTTCTTT.

The genes are TRBV6-5 and TRBJ1-2; D remains ambiguous. Germline V lookup: CDR1 MNHEY, CDR2 SVGAGI. The length of the CDR3 is 13 residues. Deletions cut 0 bases from V and 7 bases from J, with 9 bases between. CDR3 coding DNA: TGTGCCAGCAGTTACTCACAGTCTTCTGGCTACACCTTC. It translates to CASSYSQSSGYTF.

The V gene is TRBV4-1, the J gene TRBJ1-2, with D possibly matching TRBD1 (6 bases). Trimming pared 0 bases from V and 6 bases from J, leaving 17 bases between. CDR1 and CDR2 (germline): MGHRA, YSYEKL. The CDR3 consists of 16 residues. CDR3 nucleotides: TGCGCCAGCAGCCAAGATCGGGCGGGGGCGGTAGATGGCTACACCTTC. Amino acid sequence: CASSQDRAGAVDGYTF.